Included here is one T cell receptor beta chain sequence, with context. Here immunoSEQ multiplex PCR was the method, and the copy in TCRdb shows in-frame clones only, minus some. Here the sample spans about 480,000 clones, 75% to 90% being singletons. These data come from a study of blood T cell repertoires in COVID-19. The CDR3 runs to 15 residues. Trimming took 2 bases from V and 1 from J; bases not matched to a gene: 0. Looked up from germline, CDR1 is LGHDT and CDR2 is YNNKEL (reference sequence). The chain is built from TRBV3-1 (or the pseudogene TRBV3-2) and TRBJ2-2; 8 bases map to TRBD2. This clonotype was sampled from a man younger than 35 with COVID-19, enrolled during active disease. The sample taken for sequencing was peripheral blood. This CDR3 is CASSQLAGNTGELFF. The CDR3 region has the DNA TGTGCCAGCAGCCAACTAGCGGGGAACACCGGGGAGCTGTTTTTT.